Described below is a single T cell receptor (beta chain) sequence and its context. Generated by immunoSEQ multiplex PCR, the TCRdb table keeps only in-frame clones and is missing some. Of more than 60,000 clones in the sample, around 87% were seen once. This sample stems from a study of control samples from healthy donors and cancer patients. The source is a man aged 55 to 70 with colorectal cancer. The source material was PBMCs.

CDR3 in DNA: TGTGCCAGCAGTTTTGTGGGGGGCGGAAGCTATGGCTACACCTTC. Translated, it gives CASSFVGGGSYGYTF. The genes are TRBV27 and TRBJ1-2; D perhaps matches TRBD1 (6 bases). The CDR3 consists of 15 residues. With 3 bases removed from V and 4 bases from J, the gap between germline ends came to 15 bases. Germline CDR1 and CDR2: MNHEY and SMNVEV (reference sequence).